This TCR beta chain was profiled in a study of cytomegalovirus exposure and HLA in healthy donors. Background on the study: There were under 130 million unique TCR beta sequences, drawn from 180 million or so T cells, in an earlier analysis. Study-level results: One variant, a missense change in DCLRE1C, was linked in a later analysis to TCR beta V- and J-gene trimming. An analysis done earlier found most TCR beta V segments productive about 87% or about 30% of the time. In presence/absence analyses, roughly uniform sequencing depth across donors was assumed.

This clone was observed a single time. What it recognizes is unknown. The PCR used 60 Vbeta and 13 Jbeta primers. TCRdb's copy holds only in-frame clones and misses some; the assay was immunoSEQ multiplex PCR. There are fewer than 110,000 clones in the sample; 65% to 85% occur only once, and about 1.9% lies in the top ten. With 1 base removed from V and 8 bases from J, the gap between germline ends came to 17 bases. There are 15 residues in the CDR3. Per the germline V gene, CDR1 is LGHNA and CDR2 is YSLEER. The chain carries TRBV4-3 and TRBJ1-2; D perhaps matches TRBD1 (5 bases). The source material was PBMCs. This clonotype originated in a middle-aged woman in good health and CMV-seronegative. CDR3 in DNA: TGCGCCAGCAGCCAAGGTGGCAGGGTGTCGGAGGGCTACACCTTC. Protein sequence: CASSQGGRVSEGYTF.